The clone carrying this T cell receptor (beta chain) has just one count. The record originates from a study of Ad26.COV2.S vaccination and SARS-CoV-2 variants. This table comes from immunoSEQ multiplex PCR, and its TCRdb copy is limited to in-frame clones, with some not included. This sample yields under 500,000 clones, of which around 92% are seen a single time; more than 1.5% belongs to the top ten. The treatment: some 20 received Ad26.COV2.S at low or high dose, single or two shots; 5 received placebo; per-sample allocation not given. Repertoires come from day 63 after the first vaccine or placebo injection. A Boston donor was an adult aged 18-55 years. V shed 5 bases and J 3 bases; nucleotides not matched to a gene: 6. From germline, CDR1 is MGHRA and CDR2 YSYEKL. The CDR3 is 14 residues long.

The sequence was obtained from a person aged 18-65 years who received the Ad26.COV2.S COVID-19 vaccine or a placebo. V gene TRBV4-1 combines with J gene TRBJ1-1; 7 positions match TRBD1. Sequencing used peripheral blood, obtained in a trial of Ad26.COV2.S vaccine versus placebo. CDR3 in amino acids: CASSGRDRHTEAFF. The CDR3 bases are TGCGCCAGCAGCGGCCGGGACAGACACACTGAAGCTTTCTTT.